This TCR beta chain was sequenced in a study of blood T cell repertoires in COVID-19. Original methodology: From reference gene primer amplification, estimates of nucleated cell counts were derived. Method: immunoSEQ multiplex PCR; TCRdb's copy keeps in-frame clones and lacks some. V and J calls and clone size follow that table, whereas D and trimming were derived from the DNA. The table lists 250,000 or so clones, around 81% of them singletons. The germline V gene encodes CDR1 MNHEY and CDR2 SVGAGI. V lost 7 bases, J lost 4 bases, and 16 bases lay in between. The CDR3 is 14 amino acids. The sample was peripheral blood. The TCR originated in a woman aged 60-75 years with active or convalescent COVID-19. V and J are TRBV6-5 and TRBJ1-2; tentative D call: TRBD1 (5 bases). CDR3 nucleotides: TGTGCCAGCACCCCGGACATAGCCTCCTATGGCTACACCTTC. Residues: CASTPDIASYGYTF.